Reported below is one T cell receptor (beta chain). The target antigen is unknown. The read gets to within 3 residues of the CDR3 end, and the germline J gene fills in the rest. The ends were cut back, 2 bases at V and 4 bases at J, with 3 bases in the middle. This CDR3 has 12 residues. The germline V gene encodes CDR1 SGHAT and CDR2 FQNNGV. This sample is part of a study of T cell clonality in common variable immunodeficiency. Sequencing used immunoSEQ multiplex PCR; TCRdb keeps in-frame clones, though not all of them. The table lists 50,000 to 60,000 clones, with no singletons. The study, taken as a whole, reports: What drives increased CVID clonality needs T cell subpopulation sequencing.

The sample consisted of peripheral blood mononuclear cells. This clonotype originated in a person between 18 and 75 years old in good health. The genes are TRBV11-2 and TRBJ1-5; D is unresolved. Partial CDR3 DNA: TGTGCCAGCAGCTTACTGAATCAGCCC. It encodes CASSLLNQP. The full CDR3 protein reads CASSLLNQPQHF.